These 18 T cell receptor beta chains came from one sample sequenced in a study of T cell responses to AZD1222 COVID-19 vaccine. Profiled with immunoSEQ multiplex PCR; TCRdb holds only in-frame clones, not every one. The data hold approximately 130,000 clones, with about 89% observed a single time. This specimen consisted of peripheral blood, obtained on day 0 of AZD1222 vaccination. The receptors stem from an adult in good health.

CDR3 in DNA: TGTGCCACCCAGGGAGCGGGAGGGAACACCGGGGAGCTGTTTTTT. The encoded protein is CATQGAGGNTGELFF. J is TRBJ2-2 and V is TRBV24-1; 9 bases align to TRBD2. The CDR3 is 15 amino acids. CDR1 is KGHDR and CDR2 is SFDVKD in the germline V gene. J was trimmed by 1 base and V by 9 bases; bases with no gene match: 5.

This chain joins TRBV29-1 and TRBJ1-3, with TRBD1 identical over 7 bases. Germline trimming cut 6 bases from V and 0 bases from J; bases unmatched to any gene: 11. CDR1 is SQVTM, CDR2 ANQGSEA, per germline. The CDR3 totals 16 residues. For the CDR3, the DNA is TGCAGCGTAGGAAGGGGGCCTAAAAACTCTGGAAACACCATATATTTT. This encodes CSVGRGPKNSGNTIYF.

This clone appeared a few times. This sequence joins TRBV19 and TRBJ1-6; D call uncertain. Trimming pared 4 bases from V and 0 bases from J, leaving 7 bases between. This CDR3 spans 15 amino acids. Germline CDR1 and CDR2: LNHDA and SQIVND (reference sequence). The CDR3 is CASSTESSYNSPLHF. Written as DNA, the CDR3 is TGTGCCAGTAGTACAGAAAGCTCCTATAATTCACCCCTCCACTTT.

The V gene is TRBV11-2, the J gene TRBJ1-2; D unclear. The CDR3 totals 15 residues. Germline lookup yields CDR1 SGHAT and CDR2 FQNNGV. Trimming took off 1 base at V and 4 bases at J, with 13 bases between the two ends. CDR3 in DNA: TGTGCCAGCAGCTTAGGCAGCCACACCAGCTATGGCTACACCTTC. It specifies CASSLGSHTSYGYTF. Full variable domain (remainder filled in from reference TRBV11-2 and TRBJ1-2): EAGVAQSPRYKIIEKRQSVAFWCNPISGHATLYWYQQILGQGPKLLIQFQNNGVVDDSQLPKDRFSAERLKGVDSTLKIQPAKLEDSAVYLCASSLGSHTSYGYTFGSGTRLTVV.

The chain employs TRBV14 and TRBJ2-7; D unclear. CDR3 length: 14 amino acids. Looked up from germline, CDR1 is SGHDN and CDR2 is FVKESK. V was clipped by 3 bases and J by 2 bases, with 11 bases between them. The CDR3 DNA follows: TGTGCCAGCAGCCAGGAGTTTTATGCCTACGAGCAGTACTTC. Translation gives CASSQEFYAYEQYF.

The J gene is TRBJ1-3, the V gene TRBV15, with D uncertain. Trimming shortened V by 0 bases and J by 4 bases, and 13 bases separated the two germline ends. This CDR3 spans 16 amino acids. Germline V lookup: CDR1 LNHNV, CDR2 YYDKDF (reference sequence). The DNA for the CDR3 is TGTGCCACCAGCAGAGATCCCAGGACGGTGGGAAACACCATATATTTT. Protein sequence: CATSRDPRTVGNTIYF.

The J gene is TRBJ2-2, the V gene TRBV7-2; 9 nucleotides match TRBD1. Germline loops: CDR1 SGHTA, CDR2 FQGNSA. The CDR3 runs to 17 residues. V shed 4 bases and J 6 bases; nucleotides not matched to a gene: 12. The CDR3 spells CASSSTMGQGYAGELFF. Here the CDR3 DNA reads TGTGCCAGCAGCTCCACCATGGGACAGGGTTACGCCGGGGAGCTGTTTTTT.

V is TRBV30 and J is TRBJ1-1; D not resolved. V lost 1 base, J lost 6 bases, and 6 bases lay in between. The CDR3 runs 11 residues. Germline V lookup: CDR1 GTSNPN, CDR2 SVGIG (reference sequence). The CDR3 coding sequence is TGTGCCTGGAGTGGACCGTCTGAAGCTTTCTTT. This translates into CAWSGPSEAFF.

The count of this clone is one. V gene TRBV9 combines with J gene TRBJ2-2, with 7 bases lining up with TRBD1. The CDR3 length is 15 residues. J was trimmed by 5 bases and V by 0 bases; bases with no gene match: 4. Per germline, CDR1 SGDLS and CDR2 YYNGEE. CDR3 coding DNA: TGTGCCAGCAGCGTAGTGGCAGGGGGAACCGGGGAGCTGTTTTTT. Translation: CASSVVAGGTGELFF. The variable domain in full, completed from reference TRBV9 and TRBJ2-2, reads DSGVTQTPKHLITATGQRVTLRCSPRSGDLSVYWYQQSLDQGLQFLIQYYNGEERAKGNILERFSAQQFPDLHSELNLSSLELGDSALYFCASSVVAGGTGELFFGEGSRLTVL.

Regarding this clone: Other DNA sequences in this specimen translate into the identical CDR3. V and J are TRBV9 and TRBJ1-1, with D unclear. Germline V gene sequence: CDR1 SGDLS, CDR2 YYNGEE. The CDR3 extends over 13 amino acids. V was clipped by 0 bases and J by 3 bases, with 6 bases between them. The CDR3 DNA is TGTGCCAGCAGCGTAGACACGGACACTGAAGCTTTCTTT. It yields the protein CASSVDTDTEAFF.

The V gene is TRBV6-5, the J gene TRBJ1-4; D is uncertain. CDR3 length: 13 amino acids. In germline, CDR1 is MNHEY, CDR2 SVGAGI. V shed 6 bases and J shed 8 bases, with 13 bases lying between them. The CDR3 coding sequence is TGTGCCAGCAGCCAGTGGTCGGGGGAAAAACTGTTTTTT. The encoded protein is CASSQWSGEKLFF.

The rearrangement uses TRBV7-9 and TRBJ1-4; 9 bases line up with TRBD1. CDR1 SEHNR and CDR2 FQNEAQ come from the germline V gene (reference sequence). The V gene end was trimmed by 2 bases and the J gene end by 10 bases; junction bases not matched to a gene: 8. This CDR3 comprises 15 residues. The CDR3 coding sequence is TGTGCCAGCAGCTTACGGGGACAGGGCCTCGGAAAACTGTTTTTT. This translates into CASSLRGQGLGKLFF.

The chain carries TRBV9 and TRBJ1-2; D is uncertain. The CDR3 loop spans 15 amino acids. V lost 1 base and J 1 base, leaving 11 bases between the germline ends. From germline, CDR1 is SGDLS and CDR2 YYNGEE. CDR3 sequence (DNA): TGTGCCAGCAGCGTAACCTACTTCGGTAACTATGGCTACACCTTC. Translation gives CASSVTYFGNYGYTF.

The J gene is TRBJ1-2, the V gene TRBV4-1; possible D gene TRBD1, 5 bases. V lost 3 bases and J 0 bases, leaving 14 bases between the germline ends. From germline, CDR1 is MGHRA and CDR2 YSYEKL. This CDR3 is built from 16 residues. DNA of the CDR3: TGCGCCAGCAGCCACCCCAGGGAGGTCGCTAACTATGGCTACACCTTC. It encodes CASSHPREVANYGYTF.

The rearrangement joins TRBV21-1 to TRBJ2-7. TRBV21-1 is a pseudogene segment. This CDR3 is 12 amino acids long. CDR3 bases: TGTGCCAGCATCCGGAGGGGGAACGAGCAGTACTTC. This translates into CASIRRGNEQYF.

The count of this clone is one. The chain is built from TRBV7-6 and TRBJ2-1; 7 nucleotides line up with TRBD1. The length of the CDR3 is 17 residues. The ends lost 6 bases at V and 4 bases at J; junction bases unmatched: 15. From germline, CDR1 is SGHVS and CDR2 FNYEAQ. CDR3 protein: CASRPFTQGMKYNEQFF. The CDR3, as DNA: TGTGCCAGCAGGCCTTTTACACAGGGGATGAAGTACAATGAGCAGTTCTTC.

The J gene is TRBJ2-1, the V gene TRBV27; 10 positions match TRBD2. CDR1 is MNHEY, CDR2 SMNVEV, per germline (reference sequence). Trimming cost V 1 base and J 7 bases; bases outside gene matches: 4. CDR3 length equals 15 residues. The CDR3 DNA reads as TGTGCCAGCAGTTTATTAGATAGCGGGAGGAATGAGCAGTTCTTC. It yields the protein CASSLLDSGRNEQFF.

V gene TRBV7-8 combines with J gene TRBJ1-6, with D maybe TRBD1 (6 bases). Trimming stripped 1 base from V and 1 base from J, with 17 bases between. The CDR3 is 19 amino acids. Germline V gene sequence: CDR1 SGHVS, CDR2 FQNEAQ. The CDR3 loop reads CASSLVPQGPVSYNSPLHF. Written as DNA, the CDR3 is TGTGCCAGCAGCTTAGTCCCTCAGGGGCCAGTTTCCTATAATTCACCCCTCCACTTT.